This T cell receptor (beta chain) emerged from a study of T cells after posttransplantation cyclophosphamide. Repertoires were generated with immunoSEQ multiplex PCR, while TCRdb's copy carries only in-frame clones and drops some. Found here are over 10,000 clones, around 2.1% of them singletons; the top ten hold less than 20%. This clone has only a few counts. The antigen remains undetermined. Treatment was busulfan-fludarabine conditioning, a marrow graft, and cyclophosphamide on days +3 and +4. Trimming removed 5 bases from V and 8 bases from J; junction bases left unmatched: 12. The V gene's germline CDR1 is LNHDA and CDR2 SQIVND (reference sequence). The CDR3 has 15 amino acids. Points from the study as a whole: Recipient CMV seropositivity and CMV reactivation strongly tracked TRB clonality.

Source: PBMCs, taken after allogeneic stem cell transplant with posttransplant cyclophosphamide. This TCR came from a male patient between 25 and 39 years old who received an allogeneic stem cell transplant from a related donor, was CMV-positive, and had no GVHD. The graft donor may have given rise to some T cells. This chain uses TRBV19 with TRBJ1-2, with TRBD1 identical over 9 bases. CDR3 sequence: CASSPDSTGGLGYTF. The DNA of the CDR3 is TGTGCCAGTAGTCCCGACTCAACAGGGGGCTTGGGCTACACCTTC.